The entry below describes one T cell receptor (beta chain). The target antigen is unknown. This record comes from a study of vaccination and CD4 T cells after COVID-19. The overall study: Four females and six males made up the convalescents, with two Hispanic. Median time from second vaccine dose to sampling was roughly 76 days (14 to 241). Study findings and constraints: Spike mono-reactivity was the property of 304 of 307 vaccine-specific clones in convalescent patients.

This CDR3 region has 14 residues. The ends lost 7 bases at V and 4 bases at J; junction bases unmatched: 9. CDR1 and CDR2 from the germline V gene are SQVTM and ANQGSEA. The Oncomine TCR Beta short-read assay sequenced DNA from cultured CD4+ T cells. One entry per CDR3 protein, called by TCRdb with MiXCR from the PCR reads. Among roughly 12,000 distinct CDR3 sequences listed, more than 30% were seen once. Stated treatment: roughly 11-day PBMC culture with coronavirus spike peptide pools or control peptides (ViraFEST assay). The TCR was taken from a human donor who had recovered from COVID-19. The chain carries TRBV29-1 and TRBJ2-2, with 7 bases that match TRBD1. Source: CD4+ T cells from blood, cultured in vitro, taken after SARS-CoV-2 vaccination. The CDR3 DNA reads TGCAGCGGACGACAGGGCACGATCACCGGGGAGCTGTTTTTT. Its translation: CSGRQGTITGELFF.